The rows below give T cell receptor beta chains drawn from one sample of a study of blood T cell repertoires in COVID-19. Some clones are missing from TCRdb's copy, which holds only in-frame ones; the method was immunoSEQ multiplex PCR. The sample lists some 220,000 clones, 65% to 85% occurring once. The specimen was peripheral blood. The receptors here all came from a woman in her 30s who had recovered from COVID-19. The CDR3 runs from the conserved cysteine through the conserved F or W. Fields, in order: D gene, V gene, clone size, J gene, CDR3 protein. A D gene is named only where the DNA matches it firmly. Clone size is stated in some rows and not others, as once, few, many or a class when expanded.

D gene: .; V gene: TRBV10-1; clone size: few; J gene: TRBJ2-5; CDR3 protein: CASSESLGGKGRETQYF
D gene: TRBD1; V gene: TRBV15; clone size: .; J gene: TRBJ1-1; CDR3 protein: CATSSGRTGVTEAFF
D gene: TRBD2; V gene: TRBV4-1; clone size: .; J gene: TRBJ2-1; CDR3 protein: CASSQEGLAGGPYEQFF
D gene: .; V gene: TRBV6-5; clone size: few; J gene: TRBJ2-5; CDR3 protein: CASSYSATQYF
D gene: .; V gene: TRBV6-6; clone size: once; J gene: TRBJ1-1; CDR3 protein: CASSWTAVNTEAFF
D gene: TRBD2; V gene: TRBV5-4; clone size: .; J gene: TRBJ2-3; CDR3 protein: CASSLVGGGPSDTQYF
D gene: TRBD1; V gene: TRBV11-1; clone size: .; J gene: TRBJ2-7; CDR3 protein: CASSLVGQGTYEQYF
D gene: TRBD1; V gene: TRBV5-1; clone size: .; J gene: TRBJ2-1; CDR3 protein: CASSLQGNPYNEQFF
D gene: .; V gene: TRBV28; clone size: .; J gene: TRBJ2-1; CDR3 protein: CAASGPNNEQFF
D gene: .; V gene: TRBV27; clone size: .; J gene: TRBJ2-1; CDR3 protein: CASSPRRGNEQFF
D gene: .; V gene: TRBV4-2; clone size: .; J gene: TRBJ1-2; CDR3 protein: CASSQGDFGYTF
D gene: .; V gene: TRBV3-1/TRBV3-2; clone size: .; J gene: TRBJ2-7; CDR3 protein: CASSPSRNEQYF